The rows below give T cell receptor beta chains drawn from one sample of a study of early T cells in non-severe SARS-CoV-2 infection. TCRdb re-called the 5' RACE reads through MiXCR, storing one row per CDR3 protein. Among around 53,000 distinct CDR3 sequences, over 7.5% were seen once, and the ten largest hold about 8.5%. The sample taken for sequencing was whole blood. The receptors were gathered from an adult who was a healthcare worker with PCR-confirmed SARS-CoV-2 infection or an uninfected control (not recorded which). CDR3s include the opening cysteine and the closing phenylalanine or tryptophan. The order of the fields is V gene, D gene, J gene, CDR3 protein. The D gene is left open where the match is weak.

TRBV4-2,-,TRBJ2-6,CASSLVYRLTSGANVLTF
TRBV5-1,TRBD1,TRBJ1-2,CASSPRQGLNSNYGYTF
TRBV28,TRBD1,TRBJ1-5,CASSSGGQANQPQHF
TRBV6-1,-,TRBJ1-2,CASSEERPTNYGYTF
TRBV12-3/TRBV12-4,TRBD1,TRBJ1-1,CASTLDRVNTEAFF
TRBV6-5,-,TRBJ2-7,CASSDGHEQYF
TRBV11-2,-,TRBJ1-2,CASSPTSGTFERGYNYGYTF
TRBV9,TRBD2,TRBJ2-2,CASGGLRNTGELFF
TRBV19,TRBD1,TRBJ2-2,CASTPRGQSGELFF
TRBV7-9,-,TRBJ1-2,CASSSFDRHYGYTF
TRBV7-9,-,TRBJ2-7,CASSPRFTGLGEQYF
TRBV11-3,-,TRBJ2-3,CASALGRTNTDTQYF
TRBV29-1,-,TRBJ1-1,CSVLDGDTEAFF
TRBV30,-,TRBJ1-1,CAWNLGTVNTEAFF